This T cell receptor beta chain was documented in a study of cytomegalovirus exposure and HLA in healthy donors. The wider study: Prior work identified 95 million to 120 million unique TCR beta sequences in around 170 million T cells. Study outcomes and limitations: Common viral pathogens seemed, in a later analysis, to connect with several of the most significant clusters. It was reportedly the case that the classifier diagnosed cytomegalovirus status with high specificity and sensitivity.

The study ran its PCR with 60 Vbeta and 13 Jbeta primers. Assay: immunoSEQ multiplex PCR; the TCRdb copy retains only in-frame clones and omits some. This table holds 90,000 to 110,000 clones, roughly 80% found once. In the case of this clone: As yet, its antigen is unknown.

The V and J ends lost 3 bases and 4 bases, in that order; junction bases with no gene match: 4. CDR1 and CDR2 (germline): SGHRS, YFSETQ. The CDR3 spans 14 residues. V and J are TRBV5-1 and TRBJ1-3, with 7 bases matching TRBD1. Sequenced material: PBMCs. The receptor's source is a man aged 25 to 40 in good health and CMV-seropositive. CDR3 in amino acids: CASSSQGSGNTIYF. Written as DNA, the CDR3 is TGCGCCAGCAGCTCACAGGGGTCCGGAAACACCATATATTTT.